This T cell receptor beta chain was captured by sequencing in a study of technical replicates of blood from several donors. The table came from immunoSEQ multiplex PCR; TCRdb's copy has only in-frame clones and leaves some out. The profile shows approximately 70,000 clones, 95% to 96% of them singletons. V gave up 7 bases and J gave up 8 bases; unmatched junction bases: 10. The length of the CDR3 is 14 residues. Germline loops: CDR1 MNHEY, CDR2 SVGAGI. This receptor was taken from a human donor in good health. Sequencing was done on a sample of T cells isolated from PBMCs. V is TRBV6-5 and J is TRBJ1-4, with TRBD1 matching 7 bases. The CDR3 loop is CASTRSGGWEKLFF. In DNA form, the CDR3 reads TGTGCCAGCACCCGGTCAGGGGGATGGGAAAAACTGTTTTTT.